This TCR beta chain was identified during a study of T cell responses to AZD1222 COVID-19 vaccine. Study outcomes and limitations: No day 14 peak samples; only post-peak repertoires were characterized. In the spike-specific TCR repertoire, nearly half reportedly target unmutated variant regions.

Generated by immunoSEQ multiplex PCR, the TCRdb table keeps only in-frame clones and is missing some. Here the sample spans 54,000 or so clones, 80% being singletons. The V end was cut by 2 bases, the J end by 3 bases, with 4 bases between. The germline gives CDR1 LNHDA, CDR2 SQIVND (reference sequence). The CDR3 covers 12 residues. The sample holds one count of this clone. No antigen is known for it. This specimen consisted of peripheral blood, obtained 28 days after the second AZD1222 dose. The receptor's source is an adult who received the AZD1222 COVID-19 vaccine. This sequence joins TRBV19 and TRBJ1-1; D is uncertain. The CDR3 region is CASSILDTEAFF. DNA for the CDR3: TGTGCCAGTAGTATATTGGACACTGAAGCTTTCTTT.